The source of this TCR beta chain is a study of beta chain features in type 1 diabetes. General study results and limits: There was a moderate but significant shortening of TCRB CDR3s in all four CD4+ subsets of Type 1 diabetes patients.

Around 110 mL of blood, on average, came from one heparinised draw per donor. In the case of this clone: Its antigen remains unidentified.

Expressed TCRB transcripts were sequenced because the entire RNA isolate underwent reverse transcription. Sequencing used immunoSEQ multiplex PCR; TCRdb keeps in-frame clones, though not all of them. The sample records around 650,000 clones, approximately 13% being singletons. Sequencing was performed on naive CD4+ T cells from blood. The TCR was taken from a man aged 25-45 years with type 1 diabetes.

The CDR3 region is CASSPPSNYGYTF. For the CDR3, the DNA is TGCGCCAGCAGCCCCCCCAGTAACTATGGCTACACCTTC. The V and J genes are TRBV5-1 and TRBJ1-2; D ambiguous. V lost 4 bases and J lost 1, with 8 bases in between. Germline CDR1 is SGHRS and CDR2 is YFSETQ. The CDR3 length is 13 residues. Full variable domain (missing parts from reference TRBV5-1 and TRBJ1-2): KAGVTQTPRYLIKTRGQQVTLSCSPISGHRSVSWYQQTPGQGLQFLFEYFSETQRNKGNFPGRFSGRQFSNSRSEMNVSTLELGDSALYLCASSPPSNYGYTFGSGTRLTVV.